A selection of T cell receptor beta chains follows, all from one sample in a study of shared clonotypes between healthy human individuals. Here immunoSEQ multiplex PCR was the method, and the copy in TCRdb shows in-frame clones only, minus some. In the table there are 2.5 million or so clones, around 94% of which are singletons. Sequenced input: naive CD4+ T cells sorted from blood. Receptors originate from a man between 18 and 35 years old in good health. The CDR3 runs from the conserved cysteine through the conserved F or W. D genes are given only for firm matches. The size entry is marked missing in some rows and otherwise reads once, few, many or a size class.

clone_size j_call v_call d_call cdr3_nt cdr3_aa
NA TRBJ2-7 TRBV4-1 TRBD1 TGCGCCAGCAGCACCACCGGGACAGGGGTCTACGAGCAGTACTTC CASSTTGTGVYEQYF
NA TRBJ1-1 TRBV28 NA TGTGCCAGCAGTCGCTACAGCACTGAAGCTTTCTTT CASSRYSTEAFF
NA TRBJ1-1 TRBV5-1 TRBD1 TGCGCCAGCAGCCCCTCGCCAGGGGGCAACACTGAAGCTTTCTTT CASSPSPGGNTEAFF
NA TRBJ1-5 TRBV19 NA TGTGCCAGTAGTATAGTGATATGGGGCAGCCATCAGCCCCAGCATTTT CASSIVIWGSHQPQHF
NA TRBJ2-3 TRBV9 TRBD2 TGTGCCAGCAGCACCTGGACTAGCGGGGTCACAGATACGCAGTATTTT CASSTWTSGVTDTQYF
NA TRBJ2-5 TRBV9 NA TGTGCCAGCAGTCCAACAGGGCTGGAGACCCAGTACTTC CASSPTGLETQYF
NA TRBJ2-5 TRBV6-6 TRBD1 TGTGCCAGCAAATCTGCCGGGACAGGGGGCAGGGAGACCCAGTACTTC CASKSAGTGGRETQYF
NA TRBJ1-2 TRBV6-6 NA TGTGCCAGCAGTTATGACCCCCGGGGGGACTATGGCTACACCTTC CASSYDPRGDYGYTF
once TRBJ2-2 TRBV10-1 TRBD2 TGCGCCAGCAGTGAGTCTGCTAGCGGGGGGCTGAACACCGGGGAGCTGTTTTTT CASSESASGGLNTGELFF
NA TRBJ2-6 TRBV7-9 NA TGTGCCAGCAGCTCCGCCTCTGGGGCCAACGTCCTGACTTTC CASSSASGANVLTF
NA TRBJ2-1 TRBV10-1 NA TGCGCCAGCAGTGAACGCGGGCGGGCCAATGAGCAGTTCTTC CASSERGRANEQFF
NA TRBJ1-2 TRBV5-4 NA TGTGCCAGCAGCCCCTTCGGGTCGGGGGAGCACGGAGGAGGCTACACCTTC CASSPFGSGEHGGGYTF
NA TRBJ2-1 TRBV6-1 NA TGTGCCAGCAGCTATATTTTACTAGCTACCAATGAGCAGTTCTTC CASSYILLATNEQFF
NA TRBJ1-1 TRBV7-8 TRBD1 TGTGCCAGCAGCTTAGTGCAGGGGGTCTACACTGAAGCTTTCTTT CASSLVQGVYTEAFF
NA TRBJ2-1 TRBV28 NA TGTGCCAGCATCCCAGCCGGTAGCTCCTACAATGAGCAGTTCTTC CASIPAGSSYNEQFF
NA TRBJ2-7 TRBV10-3 NA TGTGCCATCAGTGATGTAAGCGAGCAGTACTTC CAISDVSEQYF
NA TRBJ2-7 TRBV7-9 NA TGTGCCAGCAGCTTTAGTGCGTATTGGTACTTC CASSFSAYWYF
few TRBJ2-7 TRBV5-1 NA TGCGCCAGCAGCTTGGTGCAGGACGAGCAGTACTTC CASSLVQDEQYF
NA TRBJ1-1 TRBV5-6 NA TGTGCCAGCAGCTTTTTATCGGGAGGGGGAGCTTTCTTT CASSFLSGGGAFF
NA TRBJ2-7 TRBV6-6 TRBD2 TGTGCCAGCAGTATAGCGGGAGTGGACTACGAGCAGTACTTC CASSIAGVDYEQYF
NA TRBJ2-3 TRBV10-3 NA TGTGCCATGTCTCATAGCACAGATACGCAGTATTTT CAMSHSTDTQYF
few TRBJ1-2 TRBV29-1 NA TGCAGCGTCGGGGACTTAGAGACGGGGGGCTACACCTTC CSVGDLETGGYTF
NA TRBJ2-1 TRBV12-5 NA TGTGCTAGTGGTTCCTCTAACTCCTACAATGAGCAGTTCTTC CASGSSNSYNEQFF
NA TRBJ2-2 TRBV5-6 NA TGTGCCAGCAGCCGACAGGCCTCCGGGGAGCTGTTTTTT CASSRQASGELFF
NA TRBJ1-1 TRBV6-6 NA TGTGCCAGCAGTTACAGGGCAACAGGGAACACTGAAGCTTTCTTT CASSYRATGNTEAFF
NA TRBJ2-2 TRBV5-1 NA TGCGCCAGCAGCTTGGATTCTGGGACCGGGGAGCTGTTTTTT CASSLDSGTGELFF
NA TRBJ1-4 TRBV19 NA TGTGCCAGCAGCCAGACTAATGAAAAACTGTTTTTT CASSQTNEKLFF
NA TRBJ1-2 TRBV2 NA TGTGCCAGCAGTGAAGCGAGCCCCTATGGCTACACCTTC CASSEASPYGYTF
NA TRBJ2-7 TRBV13 TRBD2 TGTGCCAGCAGCTTAGGGACTAGCGACCCCTACGAGCAGTACTTC CASSLGTSDPYEQYF
NA TRBJ2-7 TRBV20-1 NA TGCAGTGCGGTCGGGACCTACGAGCAGTCCTTC CSAVGTYEQSF
NA TRBJ2-2 TRBV19 TRBD1 TGTGCCAGTAGTTACCGGGACAGGGGGCGGTCAGAAACCGGGGAGCTGTTTTTT CASSYRDRGRSETGELFF
NA TRBJ1-6 TRBV7-2 NA TGTGCCAGCAGCTTTGAGGGTTCACCCCTCCACTTT CASSFEGSPLHF
NA TRBJ2-1 TRBV5-1 NA TGCGCCAGCAGCTTCCGCGGAGCGGGTGAGCAGTTCTTC CASSFRGAGEQFF
NA TRBJ2-5 TRBV18 NA TGTGCCAGCTCAGCTGGAGGGGGCGCAGAGACCCAGTACTTC CASSAGGGAETQYF
NA TRBJ1-1 TRBV13 NA TGTGCCAGCAGCTCGGCGAAGTATGGGGCTTTCTTT CASSSAKYGAFF
NA TRBJ2-2 TRBV7-8 NA TGTGCCAGCAGCCTTATTTTACCCGGGGAGCTGTTTTTT CASSLILPGELFF
NA TRBJ2-1 TRBV6-1 NA TGTGCCAGCAGTGACATCGGGGGTCTGAACAATGAGCAGTTCTTC CASSDIGGLNNEQFF
NA TRBJ1-4 TRBV30 NA TGTGCTTATACAACGGGAGATGAAAAACTGTTTTTT CAYTTGDEKLFF
NA TRBJ1-2 TRBV6-4 NA TGTGCCAGCAGTGAGGAGGCCCCGGCCAGGGGAGGAATAAGCTATGGCTACACCTTC CASSEEAPARGGISYGYTF
NA TRBJ2-3 TRBV28 NA TGTGCCAGCAGTTTAGTTAGCTGGACAACAAGCACAGATACGCAGTATTTT CASSLVSWTTSTDTQYF
NA TRBJ2-3 TRBV30 NA TGTGCCTGGAGTGGGAGGATTAGCACAGATACGCAGTATTTT CAWSGRISTDTQYF
NA TRBJ2-5 TRBV10-3 NA TGTGCCATCAGTGGATCAGGCGGCCCGTCGGAGACCCAGTACTTC CAISGSGGPSETQYF
few TRBJ1-5 TRBV16 NA TGTGCCAGCAGCCGGGACCTCATAAGCAATCAGCCCCAGCATTTT CASSRDLISNQPQHF
NA TRBJ2-7 TRBV6-5 NA TGTGCCAGCAGTTACTCGAGGAGGGGGACCTACGAGCAGTACTTC CASSYSRRGTYEQYF
NA TRBJ1-2 TRBV28 NA TGTGCCAGCAGTTCAGGGTACGGCTACACCTTC CASSSGYGYTF
NA TRBJ2-3 TRBV28 TRBD2 TGTGCCAGCACCCCAGTCGGGACTAGAACAGATACGCAGTATTTT CASTPVGTRTDTQYF